A selection of T cell receptor beta chains follows, all from one sample in a study of blood T cell repertoires in COVID-19. TCRdb's copy holds only in-frame clones and misses some; the assay was immunoSEQ multiplex PCR. Counted here are 210,000 or so clones, around 90% occurring once; the ten biggest clones make up 9.5% to 14%. The specimen was PBMCs or T cells enriched from blood (not recorded which). These receptors came from a man aged 25-45 years who had recovered from COVID-19. Each CDR3 is given with its conserved first and last residue. D genes are given only for firm matches. Rows may omit the clone size; those that give it use once, few, many or a size class.

cdr3_aa: CASSVVQGDEQFF
cdr3_nt: TGTGCCAGCAGTGTAGTACAGGGCGATGAGCAGTTCTTC
d_call: -
v_call: TRBV12-3/TRBV12-4
clone_size: -
j_call: TRBJ2-1

cdr3_aa: CASSGAGQPNIQYF
cdr3_nt: TGTGCCAGCAGTGGTGCGGGACAGCCAAACATTCAGTACTTC
d_call: -
v_call: TRBV2
clone_size: -
j_call: TRBJ2-4

cdr3_aa: CASSLSQGLYEQYF
cdr3_nt: TGTGCCAGCAGCTTATCCCAGGGGCTGTACGAGCAGTACTTC
d_call: -
v_call: TRBV7-6
clone_size: -
j_call: TRBJ2-7

cdr3_aa: CASSEAKRTEEAFF
cdr3_nt: TGTGCCAGCAGTGAGGCGAAAAGAACAGAAGAAGCTTTCTTT
d_call: -
v_call: TRBV2
clone_size: -
j_call: TRBJ1-1

cdr3_aa: CASSGGNRGLYEQYF
cdr3_nt: TGTGCCAGCAGTGGGGGGAACAGGGGGCTATACGAGCAGTACTTC
d_call: TRBD1
v_call: TRBV25-1
clone_size: many
j_call: TRBJ2-7

cdr3_aa: CASSETSSNQPQHF
cdr3_nt: TGTGCCAGCAGTGAGACAAGTAGCAATCAGCCCCAGCATTTT
d_call: -
v_call: TRBV2
clone_size: -
j_call: TRBJ1-5

cdr3_aa: CAWSDQGAEKLFF
cdr3_nt: TGTGCCTGGAGTGACCAGGGGGCTGAAAAACTGTTTTTT
d_call: TRBD1
v_call: TRBV30
clone_size: -
j_call: TRBJ1-4

cdr3_aa: CASNPGQMNTEAFF
cdr3_nt: TGTGCCAGCAATCCGGGACAAATGAACACTGAAGCTTTCTTT
d_call: -
v_call: TRBV28
clone_size: -
j_call: TRBJ1-1

cdr3_aa: CASSLTGGQETQYF
cdr3_nt: TGTGCCAGCAGCTTAACAGGGGGGCAAGAGACCCAGTACTTC
d_call: TRBD1
v_call: TRBV7-2
clone_size: -
j_call: TRBJ2-5

cdr3_aa: CASSRDSGTSSADTQYF
cdr3_nt: TGTGCCAGCAGCCGAGACTCCGGGACTAGCTCCGCAGATACGCAGTATTTT
d_call: TRBD2
v_call: TRBV4-2
clone_size: -
j_call: TRBJ2-3

cdr3_aa: CASLGGATSTDTQYF
cdr3_nt: TGTGCCAGCCTGGGCGGGGCGACTAGCACAGATACGCAGTATTTT
d_call: -
v_call: TRBV7-9
clone_size: -
j_call: TRBJ2-3

cdr3_aa: CATSGGPGQARRATGELFF
cdr3_nt: TGTGCCACCAGTGGGGGGCCGGGACAGGCCCGAAGGGCCACCGGGGAGCTGTTTTTT
d_call: TRBD1
v_call: TRBV24-1
clone_size: -
j_call: TRBJ2-2

cdr3_aa: CAISGGLAGGINTGELFF
cdr3_nt: TGTGCCATCTCGGGAGGACTAGCGGGAGGGATAAACACCGGGGAGCTGTTTTTT
d_call: TRBD2
v_call: TRBV10-3
clone_size: -
j_call: TRBJ2-2

cdr3_aa: CASSLLQGTSPLHF
cdr3_nt: TGTGCCAGCAGCTTACTACAGGGTACTTCACCCCTCCACTTT
d_call: -
v_call: TRBV13
clone_size: few
j_call: TRBJ1-6

cdr3_aa: CASSLRGQAYEQYF
cdr3_nt: TGCGCCAGCAGCCTCCGGGGACAGGCCTACGAGCAGTACTTC
d_call: TRBD1
v_call: TRBV4-1
clone_size: -
j_call: TRBJ2-7

cdr3_aa: CASSSRTRRGDTQYF
cdr3_nt: TGTGCCAGCAGCTCCCGGACCCGCCGGGGAGATACGCAGTATTTT
d_call: -
v_call: TRBV7-9
clone_size: once
j_call: TRBJ2-3

cdr3_aa: CASSPQDRVTGYGYTF
cdr3_nt: TGTGCCAGCTCACCCCAGGACAGGGTTACGGGCTATGGCTACACCTTC
d_call: TRBD1
v_call: TRBV18
clone_size: -
j_call: TRBJ1-2

cdr3_aa: CASSLVAGPASEQYF
cdr3_nt: TGCGCCAGCAGCTTGGTCGCAGGGCCAGCGAGCGAGCAGTACTTC
d_call: -
v_call: TRBV5-1
clone_size: once
j_call: TRBJ2-7

cdr3_aa: CASSRDTGYEQYF
cdr3_nt: TGTGCCAGCAGCCGGGACACCGGCTACGAGCAGTACTTC
d_call: -
v_call: TRBV7-3
clone_size: once
j_call: TRBJ2-7

cdr3_aa: CASSPSQGSRKLFF
cdr3_nt: TGTGCCAGCAGCCCTTCACAGGGAAGTCGAAAACTGTTTTTT
d_call: -
v_call: TRBV7-2
clone_size: once
j_call: TRBJ1-4

cdr3_aa: CASRRGLAGSYNEQFF
cdr3_nt: TGTGCAAGTCGCCGAGGACTAGCGGGCTCCTACAATGAGCAGTTCTTC
d_call: -
v_call: TRBV12-2
clone_size: -
j_call: TRBJ2-1

cdr3_aa: CASSLALRSEQFF
cdr3_nt: TGTGCCAGCAGCTTAGCTTTGAGGAGCGAGCAGTTCTTC
d_call: -
v_call: TRBV7-2
clone_size: -
j_call: TRBJ2-1

cdr3_aa: CASRGGWPRDTQYF
cdr3_nt: TGTGCCAGCAGGGGAGGGTGGCCGCGGGATACGCAGTATTTT
d_call: TRBD2
v_call: TRBV7-2
clone_size: -
j_call: TRBJ2-3

cdr3_aa: CASSLVQPSSYNSPLHF
cdr3_nt: TGTGCCAGCAGTTTAGTCCAGCCTAGCTCCTATAATTCACCCCTCCACTTT
d_call: -
v_call: TRBV28
clone_size: -
j_call: TRBJ1-6

cdr3_aa: CASSLGLGTGTEKLFF
cdr3_nt: TGTGCCAGCAGTTTGGGGTTGGGGACAGGGACGGAAAAACTGTTTTTT
d_call: TRBD1
v_call: TRBV27
clone_size: -
j_call: TRBJ1-4